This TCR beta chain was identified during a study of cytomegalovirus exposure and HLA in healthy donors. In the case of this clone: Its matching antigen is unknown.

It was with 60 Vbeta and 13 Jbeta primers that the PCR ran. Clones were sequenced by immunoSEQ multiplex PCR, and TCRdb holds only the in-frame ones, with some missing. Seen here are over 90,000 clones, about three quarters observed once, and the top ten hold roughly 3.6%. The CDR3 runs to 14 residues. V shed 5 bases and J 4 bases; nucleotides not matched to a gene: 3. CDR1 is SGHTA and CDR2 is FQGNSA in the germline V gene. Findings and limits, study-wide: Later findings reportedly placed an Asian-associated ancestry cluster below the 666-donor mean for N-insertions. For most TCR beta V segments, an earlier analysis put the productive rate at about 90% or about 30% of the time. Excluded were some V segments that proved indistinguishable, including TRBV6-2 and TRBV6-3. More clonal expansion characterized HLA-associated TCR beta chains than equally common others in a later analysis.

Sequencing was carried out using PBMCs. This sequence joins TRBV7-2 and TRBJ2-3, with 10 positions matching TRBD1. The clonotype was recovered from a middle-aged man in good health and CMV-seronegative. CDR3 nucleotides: TGTGCCAGCAGCCCGGGACAGGGGCCAGATACGCAGTATTTT. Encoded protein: CASSPGQGPDTQYF.